This note documents a single T cell receptor beta chain sequence. This sample stems from a study of blood T cell repertoires in COVID-19. Produced via immunoSEQ multiplex PCR; TCRdb's table is partial and in-frame only. The sample includes over 150,000 clones, under 90% seen only once; the top ten take about 7.3%. After removal of 5 bases from V and 5 bases from J, the junction contained 8 bases not matched to a gene. The CDR3 is 14 residues long. CDR1 and CDR2 from the germline V gene are MNHEY and SMNVEV (reference sequence). Researchers sorted participants into cohorts using their self-reported clinical history.

This TCR derives from a man aged 45-65 years who had recovered from COVID-19. J is TRBJ1-1 and V is TRBV27; 7 bases line up with TRBD1. The specimen sequenced was PBMCs or T cells enriched from blood (not recorded which). The CDR3 loop is CASSRDQGVTEAFF. CDR3 coding DNA: TGTGCCAGCAGTAGGGATCAGGGGGTAACTGAAGCTTTCTTT.